A selection of T cell receptor beta chains follows, all from one sample in a study of CD8+CD57+ T cells in acquired aplastic anemia. Using its own MiXCR run on the reads, TCRdb lists one record per CDR3 protein. This sample has 220,000 or so distinct CDR3 sequences; roughly 60% occur once, and the top ten carry 58%. The specimen was sorted CD4+, CD8+, or CD8+CD57+ T cells (not recorded which) from PBMCs. The receptor set was obtained from a human donor with aplastic anemia. Each CDR3 is given with its conserved first and last residue. The order of the fields is V gene, J gene, CDR3 protein.

V: TRBV15
J: TRBJ1-3
CDR3: CATSRFMDSSGNTIYF

V: TRBV5-6
J: TRBJ2-7
CDR3: CASSFPSRGGYEQYF

V: TRBV9
J: TRBJ2-1
CDR3: CASSVEGRIFDEQFF

V: TRBV29-1
J: TRBJ1-2
CDR3: CSAPGQGEGYTF

V: TRBV7-9
J: TRBJ2-7
CDR3: CASSLDAIYEQYF

V: TRBV5-1
J: TRBJ2-1
CDR3: CASTYELPSYNEQFF

V: TRBV5-6
J: TRBJ2-7
CDR3: CASREQGDQSYEQYF

V: TRBV5-1
J: TRBJ2-2
CDR3: CASSFLGPGELSF

V: TRBV29-1
J: TRBJ1-2
CDR3: CSVGRGQGNYGYTF

V: TRBV19
J: TRBJ1-6
CDR3: CASYGGWPPLHF

V: TRBV20-1
J: TRBJ1-1
CDR3: CSATQTFEAFF

V: TRBV2
J: TRBJ1-5
CDR3: CASSVGMDQPQHF

V: TRBV10-3
J: TRBJ1-2
CDR3: CAISADTLNYGYTF

V: TRBV24-1
J: TRBJ2-7
CDR3: CASSPGQGAGYEQYF

V: TRBV7-6
J: TRBJ2-1
CDR3: CASSSRGGGRGGVNNEQFF

V: TRBV20-1
J: TRBJ1-1
CDR3: CSGMDQITEAFF

V: TRBV20-1
J: TRBJ2-1
CDR3: CSASGAGAKSYNEQFF